This TCR beta chain was sequenced during a study of blood T cell repertoires in COVID-19. Study overall: Sample material is recorded as cDNA or gDNA derived from T cells, B-cell-depleted T cells, or PBMCs.

V gave up 3 bases and J gave up 4 bases, with 4 bases separating them. The germline gives CDR1 MNHEY, CDR2 SMNVEV (reference sequence). This CDR3 contains 12 residues. Authors' methods: For nucleated cells, counts were estimated from reference gene primer amplification. Some clones are missing from TCRdb's copy, which holds only in-frame ones; the method was immunoSEQ multiplex PCR. V, J and clone size reflect that table, while D and trimming were determined from the DNA. The sample contains roughly 150,000 clones, 76% of which appear only once. The sequence came from a man in his fifties or sixties with acute or convalescent COVID-19. The rearrangement joins TRBV27 to TRBJ1-5; D not certain. Sequencing was performed on peripheral blood. For the CDR3, the DNA is TGTGCCAGCAGTTTTTCGAATCAGCCCCAGCATTTT. Its translation: CASSFSNQPQHF.